This TCR beta chain came from a study of cytomegalovirus exposure and HLA in healthy donors. Study results and limitations: Per a prior analysis, the majority of TCR beta V segments were productive roughly 90% or roughly 30% of the time. In a later analysis, across HLA loci, associated TCR counts were highest for DRB1, lowest for HLA-C.

In the case of this clone: No antigen is known for it.

PCR employed 60 Vbeta and 13 Jbeta primers. The protocol was immunoSEQ multiplex PCR, while the TCRdb copy is restricted to in-frame clones and leaves out a portion. The sample includes approximately 54,000 clones, more than 70% of them seen just once. This clonotype originated in a woman younger than 35 in good health and CMV-seronegative. Sequencing input: PBMCs.

The CDR3 sequence is CASSVGGGNEKLFF. For the CDR3, the DNA is TGTGCCAGCAGCGTAGGAGGAGGTAATGAAAAACTGTTTTTT. The chain carries TRBV9 and TRBJ1-4, with D uncertain. The CDR3 loop spans 14 amino acids. Trimming took 0 bases from V and 4 from J, leaving 7 bases between them. CDR1 is SGDLS, CDR2 YYNGEE, per germline.